This T cell receptor beta chain appears in the sequencing data of a study of blood T cell repertoires in COVID-19. Background on the study: COVID-19 samples collected from the United States, Italy and Spain covered acute and convalescent phases. PBMCs, B-cell-depleted T cells, or T cells were the source of the cDNA or gDNA that made up the material.

Original analysis: Amplification of reference gene primers provided the estimated nucleated cell counts. This table comes from immunoSEQ multiplex PCR, and its TCRdb copy is limited to in-frame clones, with some not included. The DNA was the basis for D and trimming; V, J and clone size are from that table. Of around 96,000 clones in the sample, over 90% were seen once. Per the germline V gene, CDR1 is MNHEY and CDR2 is SVGAGI. This CDR3 region has 15 residues. The V segment lost 4 bases and the J segment 4 bases; nucleotides outside the gene matches: 4. The V call is TRBV6-5, the J call TRBJ2-7; 13 nucleotides match TRBD2. The sequence derives from a human donor with active COVID-19. The donor label of this sample is uncertain. The sequencing input was peripheral blood. CDR3: CASSSTSGRGYEQYF. The CDR3 bases are TGTGCCAGCAGTTCAACTAGCGGGAGGGGTTACGAGCAGTACTTC.